A selection of T cell receptor beta chains follows, all from one sample in a study of Tregs in tolerant kidney transplant recipients. Only in-frame clones appear in the TCRdb table, and some are missing; sequencing was by immunoSEQ multiplex PCR. The data hold about 240,000 clones, with 80% to 85% observed a single time. Sequenced sample: CD4+ T cells from blood. The receptors originated from a human donor in good health. CDR3s include the opening cysteine and the closing phenylalanine or tryptophan. Each record gives: clone size, V gene, J gene, D gene, CDR3 protein, CDR3 DNA. A D gene is named only where the DNA matches it firmly. The size of a clone is reported for some rows only, either as once, few or many, or as a class for expanded clones.

abundance: -; v_gene: TRBV2; j_gene: TRBJ2-2; d_gene: -; CDR3aa: CASSVGQGKAGELFF; CDR3nt: TGTGCCAGCAGTGTAGGGCAGGGGAAAGCCGGGGAGCTGTTTTTT
abundance: once; v_gene: TRBV6-6; j_gene: TRBJ1-1; d_gene: -; CDR3aa: CASSHRGTADTEAFF; CDR3nt: TGTGCCAGCAGCCACCGGGGGACGGCCGACACTGAAGCTTTCTTT
abundance: -; v_gene: TRBV7-2; j_gene: TRBJ2-5; d_gene: TRBD1; CDR3aa: CASRAGTGQETQYF; CDR3nt: TGTGCCAGCAGGGCCGGGACAGGACAAGAGACCCAGTACTTC
abundance: -; v_gene: TRBV11-2; j_gene: TRBJ1-1; d_gene: TRBD1; CDR3aa: CAAPGTGFGTEAFF; CDR3nt: TGTGCCGCCCCGGGGACAGGGTTTGGCACTGAAGCTTTCTTT
abundance: -; v_gene: TRBV4-2; j_gene: TRBJ1-3; d_gene: -; CDR3aa: CASSQAPPGGSGGNTIYF; CDR3nt: TGTGCCAGCAGCCAAGCCCCCCCCGGGGGGTCGGGAGGAAACACCATATATTTT
abundance: few; v_gene: TRBV5-1; j_gene: TRBJ1-2; d_gene: -; CDR3aa: CASSLAARGGYTF; CDR3nt: TGCGCCAGCAGCTTGGCGGCGAGGGGCGGCTACACCTTC
abundance: -; v_gene: TRBV18; j_gene: TRBJ1-3; d_gene: -; CDR3aa: CASSQDSSGNTIYF; CDR3nt: TGTGCCAGCTCACAGGACAGCTCTGGAAACACCATATATTTT
abundance: few; v_gene: TRBV5-1; j_gene: TRBJ1-1; d_gene: -; CDR3aa: CASSRGESTEAFF; CDR3nt: TGCGCCAGCAGCCGGGGTGAGAGCACTGAAGCTTTCTTT
abundance: -; v_gene: TRBV2; j_gene: TRBJ2-2; d_gene: TRBD1; CDR3aa: CASRIQGADTGELFF; CDR3nt: TGTGCCAGCAGGATACAGGGGGCGGACACCGGGGAGCTGTTTTTT
abundance: -; v_gene: TRBV5-1; j_gene: TRBJ2-1; d_gene: -; CDR3aa: CASSSRPGWLNEQFF; CDR3nt: TGCGCCAGCAGCTCGCGCCCGGGCTGGCTTAATGAGCAGTTCTTC
abundance: -; v_gene: TRBV29-1; j_gene: TRBJ1-1; d_gene: TRBD1; CDR3aa: CSVQGATEAFF; CDR3nt: TGCAGCGTACAGGGGGCCACTGAAGCTTTCTTT
abundance: -; v_gene: TRBV6-5; j_gene: TRBJ2-1; d_gene: -; CDR3aa: CASSYWGGQYNEQFF; CDR3nt: TGTGCCAGCAGTTACTGGGGGGGACAGTACAATGAGCAGTTCTTC